This T cell receptor (beta chain) was observed in a study of cytomegalovirus exposure and HLA in healthy donors. Assay used: immunoSEQ multiplex PCR; TCRdb lists only in-frame clones, some missing. The table lists a few hundred thousand clones, around 90% of them singletons. CDR1 is LNHDA and CDR2 is SQIVND in the germline V gene (reference sequence). V was cut by 5 bases and J by 0 bases, with 11 bases left in between. This CDR3 contains 15 residues. Specimen: PBMCs. This receptor was taken from a man between 25 and 39 years old in good health and CMV-seronegative. The chain employs TRBV19 and TRBJ2-1; D is perhaps TRBD2 (5 bases). CDR3 nucleotide sequence: TGTGCCAGTAGTCCGGACTTCAGCTCCTACAATGAGCAGTTCTTC. It is translated as CASSPDFSSYNEQFF.